The 7 T cell receptor beta chains presented below share a single source sample, sequenced in a study of blood T cell repertoires in COVID-19. Sequencing used immunoSEQ multiplex PCR; TCRdb keeps in-frame clones, though not all of them. The data contain about 88,000 clones, around nine tenths of them seen just once; the ten biggest clones take up just under 3%. The sample was peripheral blood. The receptors come from a woman aged 80 or over with acute or convalescent COVID-19.

CDR3 protein: CASSFTSYGYTF. In DNA form, the CDR3 reads TGTGCCAGCAGTTTTACCAGCTATGGCTACACCTTC. The genes are TRBV12-3 or TRBV12-4 and TRBJ1-2, with D unclear. Trimming shortened V by 3 bases and J by 4 bases, and 6 bases separated the two germline ends. The CDR3 loop spans 12 amino acids.

The chain links TRBV19 to TRBJ1-2; D is undetermined. The germline V gene has CDR1 LNHDA and CDR2 SQIVND (reference sequence). Trimming shortened V by 3 bases and J by 5 bases, and 10 bases separated the two germline ends. The CDR3 sequence is 13 residues long. The CDR3 bases are TGTGCCAGTAGTATTCGGCTGGAGTATGGCTACACCTTC. It encodes CASSIRLEYGYTF. Variable domain in full (rest from reference TRBV19 and TRBJ1-2): DGGITQSPKYLFRKEGQNVTLSCEQNLNHDAMYWYRQDPGQGLRLIYYSQIVNDFQKGDIAEGYSVSREKKESFPLTVTSAQKNPTAFYLCASSIRLEYGYTFGSGTRLTVV.

V gene TRBV12-3 or TRBV12-4 combines with J gene TRBJ1-2; tentative D call: TRBD1 (6 bases). The CDR3 sequence is 13 residues long. With 5 bases removed from V and 7 bases from J, the gap between germline ends came to 14 bases. CDR3 in amino acids: CASSITGISGYTF. In DNA form, the CDR3 reads TGTGCCAGCAGTATCACAGGGATCTCTGGCTACACCTTC.

The V call is TRBV7-2, the J call TRBJ2-5; D perhaps matches TRBD2 (5 bases). This CDR3 has 14 residues. Trimming removed 0 bases from V and 2 bases from J, with 7 bases in between. Germline lookup yields CDR1 SGHTA and CDR2 FQGNSA. This chain's CDR3 is CASSLAGGQETQYF. Here the CDR3 DNA reads TGTGCCAGCAGCTTAGCGGGCGGGCAAGAGACCCAGTACTTC.

The rearrangement links TRBV12-3 or TRBV12-4 to TRBJ1-1; D is unresolved. CDR3 size: 13 residues. Trimming took off 5 bases at V and 0 bases at J, with 7 bases between the two ends. In nucleotides, the CDR3 is TGTGCCAGCAGTCCTTTTATGAACACTGAAGCTTTCTTT. It yields the protein CASSPFMNTEAFF.

In nucleotides, the CDR3 is TGTGCCAGTAGTGCGACAGGGATGCATGGCTACACCTTC. Translation gives CASSATGMHGYTF. The rearrangement uses TRBV19 and TRBJ1-2, with TRBD1 identical over 7 bases. CDR3 length: 13 amino acids. V shed 5 bases and J 6 bases; nucleotides not matched to a gene: 6. Germline CDR1 LNHDA, CDR2 SQIVND (reference sequence).

This clone was seen only once. The rearrangement joins TRBV19 to TRBJ2-1, with D possibly being TRBD2 (6 bases). The length of the CDR3 is 15 residues. Trimming removed 5 bases from V and 3 bases from J, with 14 bases in between. The germline V gene encodes CDR1 LNHDA and CDR2 SQIVND (reference sequence). CDR3 protein: CASSSTRNVYNEQFF. The CDR3 DNA reads TGTGCCAGTAGTTCGACTAGAAACGTCTACAATGAGCAGTTCTTC.